These 20 T cell receptor beta chains originate from one sample sequenced in a study of shared clonotypes between healthy human individuals (dated by TCRdb to the early 2020s). Libraries came from the immunoSEQ multiplex PCR assay. Imported from immuneACCESS, the table was reduced by TCRdb to in-frame sequences with V and J called. These copies leave out some clones; in studies compared against another copy, an unresolved V gene accounts for under half, and the cause of the remainder is not known. Present in this sample are 950,000 to 1,100,000 clones, more than 75% of which were seen just once. Together, the top ten hold 0.55% to 0.7% of the sample. The sample taken for sequencing was memory CD4+ T cells from PBMCs. The cell subset or site label, read with the paper, signifies: CD45RA-negative fraction. The receptors originated from a man aged 18 to 30 in good health. Some clones in this sample may be carry-over from other donors' samples.

The rearrangement joins TRBV5-1 to TRBJ2-1, with unresolved D. CDR1 and CDR2 from the germline V gene are SGHRS and YFSETQ. CDR3 size: 15 residues. Trimming removed 0 bases at V and 0 bases at J, with 7 bases between. The CDR3 is CASSLAIDSYNEQFF. CDR3 nucleotide sequence: TGCGCCAGCAGCTTGGCAATAGACTCCTACAATGAGCAGTTCTTC.

This clone was observed at least ten times. The chain links TRBV7-2 to TRBJ2-1; 8 nucleotides line up with TRBD1. Germline assignment: CDR1 SGHTA and CDR2 FQGNSA. This CDR3 has 15 residues. J was trimmed by 5 bases and V by 5 bases; bases with no gene match: 8. The CDR3 spells CASSTGTGRNNEQFF. The CDR3 DNA follows: TGTGCCAGCAGCACCGGGACAGGCAGAAACAATGAGCAGTTCTTC. Together with reference TRBV7-2 and TRBJ2-1, the CDR3 gives the full variable domain: GAGVSQSPSNKVTEKGKDVELRCDPISGHTALYWYRQSLGQGLEFLIYFQGNSAPDKSGLPSDRFSAERTGGSVSTLTIQRTQQEDSAVYLCASSTGTGRNNEQFFGPGTRLTVL.

V and J are TRBV30 and TRBJ1-2; TRBD1 might be the D (6 bases). The CDR3 has 15 residues. Germline V gives CDR1 GTSNPN, CDR2 SVGIG (reference sequence). Trimming left V 2 bases short and J 0 bases short, with 13 bases between. The CDR3 coding sequence is TGTGCCTGGAGTCAGGGGTTGGCAGCTAACTATGGCTACACCTTC. As protein: CAWSQGLAANYGYTF.

The V gene is TRBV7-6, the J gene TRBJ1-3, with D maybe TRBD1 (5 bases). Germline CDR1 SGHVS, CDR2 FNYEAQ. The V and J ends lost 1 base and 2 bases respectively, with 12 bases between them. The CDR3 is 16 residues long. CDR3 in DNA: TGTGCCAGCAGCTTAGAGGCAGGGCCAGCTGGAAACACCATATATTTT. It encodes CASSLEAGPAGNTIYF. Complete variable domain (other parts from reference TRBV7-6 and TRBJ1-3): GAGVSQSPRYKVTKRGQDVALRCDPISGHVSLYWYRQALGQGPEFLTYFNYEAQQDKSGLPNDRFSAERPEGSISTLTIQRTEQRDSAMYRCASSLEAGPAGNTIYFGEGSWLTVV.

The gene calls are TRBV28 and TRBJ2-1; 7 nucleotides agree with TRBD1. The V segment lost 2 bases and the J segment 8 bases; nucleotides outside the gene matches: 9. The germline CDR1 and CDR2 sequences are MDHEN and SYDVKM. The CDR3 totals 15 residues. CDR3 coding DNA: TGTGCCAGCAGTTTAGTCCGGGACAGAAACTATGAGCAGTTCTTC. This encodes CASSLVRDRNYEQFF.

Comment on this clone: One end of the junction is discordant with germline, which a read error may explain. The chain recombines TRBV29-1 with TRBJ2-4; TRBD2 matches at 9 bases. There are 16 residues in the CDR3. In germline, CDR1 is SQVTM, CDR2 ANQGSEA. In DNA form, the CDR3 reads TGCAGCGTCGAAGCGGGAGGATCGGTGGGCAAAAACATTCAGTACTTC. Translated, it gives CSVEAGGSVGKNIQYF.

The J gene is TRBJ1-2, the V gene TRBV19, with 12 bases fitting TRBD1. V was clipped by 5 bases and J by 6 bases; unmatched bases: 13. CDR1 is LNHDA and CDR2 is SQIVND in the germline V gene (reference sequence). CDR3 size: 17 residues. The CDR3 region has the DNA TGTGCCAGTAGTGTCCGGGACAGGGGGCTGCCGAGTGATGGCTACACCTTC. Amino acid sequence: CASSVRDRGLPSDGYTF.

The V and J genes are TRBV2 and TRBJ1-5, with a tentative D call TRBD1 (5 bases). Trimming took 0 bases from V and 6 from J, leaving 9 bases between them. Germline V gives CDR1 SNHLY, CDR2 FYNNEI. The CDR3 contains 14 residues. The CDR3 DNA reads TGTGCCAGCAGTGAAGCGTGGGGGATTCAGCCCCAGCATTTT. This sequence encodes CASSEAWGIQPQHF.

The chain has TRBV7-2 and TRBJ1-5; maybe TRBD1 (5 bases). The length of the CDR3 is 15 residues. The germline gives CDR1 SGHTA, CDR2 FQGNSA. Deletions cut 6 bases from V and 6 bases from J, with 18 bases between. The CDR3 coding sequence is TGTGCCAGCAGGGAAAAAGGGGTGTCCGGTCAGCCCCAGCATTTT. Translated: CASREKGVSGQPQHF.

The chain links TRBV5-6 to TRBJ1-2; D gene uncertain. V lost 2 bases and J lost 2, with 13 bases in between. Germline CDR1 SGHDT, CDR2 YYEEEE. The CDR3 covers 15 residues. CDR3 sequence reads: CASSFWGRVNYGYTF. The CDR3 DNA sequence: TGTGCCAGCAGCTTCTGGGGAAGAGTAAACTATGGCTACACCTTC.

CDR3 DNA sequence: TGTGCCAGCAGTAGGCTGAGAAGGGAGCTGTTTTTT. Translation: CASSRLRRELFF. The rearrangement joins TRBV27 to TRBJ2-2; D unclear. Germline V CDR1 and CDR2: MNHEY, SMNVEV (reference sequence). Trimming removed 5 bases from V and 9 bases from J, with 10 bases in between. The CDR3 is 12 residues long.

The rearrangement uses TRBV18 and TRBJ2-3; a possible D gene is TRBD1 (5 bases). CDR3 size: 13 residues. Looked up from germline, CDR1 is KGHSH and CDR2 is LQKENI. V lost 6 bases and J 6 bases, leaving 13 bases between the germline ends. This CDR3 is CASSQANRDTQYF. CDR3 sequence (DNA): TGTGCCAGCTCCCAGGCGAACAGGGATACGCAGTATTTT.

The rearrangement joins TRBV6-5 to TRBJ1-3; D is unresolved. This CDR3 contains 14 residues. Germline-derived CDR1 and CDR2 are MNHEY and SVGAGI. Trimming pared 0 bases from V and 4 bases from J, leaving 7 bases between. The CDR3 coding sequence is TGTGCCAGCAGTTACTCACCGACAGGAAACACCATATATTTT. Translation: CASSYSPTGNTIYF.

The rearrangement uses TRBV29-1 and TRBJ1-2; D remains ambiguous. The CDR3 extends over 13 amino acids. V dropped 4 bases and J dropped 6 bases, with 15 bases sitting between them. Germline CDR1 reads SQVTM; CDR2 reads ANQGSEA. CDR3 residues: CSVVGSAPHGYTF. The CDR3, as DNA: TGCAGCGTTGTGGGCAGCGCTCCCCATGGCTACACCTTC.

The V gene is TRBV10-3, the J gene TRBJ1-1; D call uncertain. There are 13 residues in the CDR3. V was trimmed by 5 bases and J by 11 bases, leaving 18 bases between them. The germline CDR1 and CDR2 sequences are ENHRY and SYGVKD. For the CDR3, the DNA is TGTGCCATCAGTCCCACCACGCCGGAGAGGGCTTTCTTT. It translates to CAISPTTPERAFF.

This clone has only a few counts. The chain combines TRBV7-9 with TRBJ2-6, with D possibly matching TRBD1 (6 bases). V shed 5 bases and J shed 4 bases, with 12 bases lying between them. Germline values: CDR1 SEHNR, CDR2 FQNEAQ (reference sequence). The CDR3 length is 15 residues. The CDR3 spells CASSLAGAGANVLTF. Written as DNA, the CDR3 is TGTGCCAGCAGCCTCGCAGGGGCCGGGGCCAACGTCCTGACTTTC.

The chain is built from TRBV5-1 and TRBJ1-1; 7 bases map to TRBD1. This CDR3 has 16 amino acids. J gave up 3 bases and V 4 bases, and 12 bases lay outside the gene matches. Germline CDR1 and CDR2: SGHRS and YFSETQ. CDR3 nucleotides: TGCGCCAGCAGCGGAATAATGACAGGGTTTGACACTGAAGCTTTCTTT. This encodes CASSGIMTGFDTEAFF.

The J gene is TRBJ2-1, the V gene TRBV5-1; D gene ambiguous. The CDR3 consists of 15 residues. In germline, CDR1 is SGHRS, CDR2 YFSETQ. The germline V and J ends were trimmed by 0 bases and 1 base, with 8 bases remaining between them. This CDR3 is CASSLGATSYNEQFF. The CDR3 coding sequence is TGCGCCAGCAGCTTGGGGGCAACGTCCTACAATGAGCAGTTCTTC. Full variable domain (remainder filled in from reference TRBV5-1 and TRBJ2-1): KAGVTQTPRYLIKTRGQQVTLSCSPISGHRSVSWYQQTPGQGLQFLFEYFSETQRNKGNFPGRFSGRQFSNSRSEMNVSTLELGDSALYLCASSLGATSYNEQFFGPGTRLTVL.

The chain is built from TRBV27 and TRBJ1-2, with D possibly being TRBD1 (5 bases). V dropped 1 base and J dropped 2 bases, with 8 bases sitting between them. This CDR3 contains 14 residues. The germline V gene has CDR1 MNHEY and CDR2 SMNVEV (reference sequence). The CDR3 loop is CASSLWWGNYGYTF. The CDR3 region has the DNA TGTGCCAGCAGTTTATGGTGGGGGAACTATGGCTACACCTTC.

With regard to this clone: The same CDR3 can be traced to other DNA sequences in this sample. This rearrangement joins TRBV10-3 to TRBJ1-1; 7 nucleotides align to TRBD1. Germline trimming cut 6 bases from V and 3 bases from J; bases unmatched to any gene: 4. The CDR3 covers 13 residues. Germline values: CDR1 ENHRY, CDR2 SYGVKD. CDR3 coding DNA: TGTGCCATCAGGGGCAGGGGGGACACTGAAGCTTTCTTT. Translated: CAIRGRGDTEAFF.